This T cell receptor beta chain was identified in a study of blood T cell repertoires in COVID-19. For the study at large: PBMCs, B-cell-depleted T cells, or T cells provided the cDNA or gDNA that made up the material.

In the original processing: Amplification with reference gene primers provided the estimates of nucleated cell counts. Clones were sequenced by immunoSEQ multiplex PCR, and TCRdb holds only the in-frame ones, with some missing. That table supplies the V and J calls and clone size; D and trimming were determined from the DNA. Among roughly 200,000 clones listed, just under 90% were seen once. Germline V lookup: CDR1 LGHDT, CDR2 YNNKEL (reference sequence). Trimming left V 6 bases short and J 8 bases short, with 16 bases between. The CDR3 length is 13 residues. Sequencing was carried out using peripheral blood. The clonotype was recovered from a man aged 60 to 69 who had recovered from COVID-19. V is TRBV3-1 (or the pseudogene TRBV3-2) and J is TRBJ1-1, with D maybe TRBD1 (6 bases). CDR3 DNA sequence: TGTGCCAGCAGAGACAGGCCCACCTTGGAAGCTTTCTTT. Translation: CASRDRPTLEAFF.